This T cell receptor (beta chain) was captured by sequencing in a study of blood T cell repertoires in COVID-19. Study-level background: Researchers got acute and convalescent COVID-19 samples from the United States, Italy and Spain. The cDNA or gDNA used as material had been derived from T cells, B-cell-depleted T cells, or PBMCs.

In the authors' methods: Estimation of nucleated cell counts was performed using reference gene primer amplification. TCRdb keeps only in-frame clones here, not all; method: immunoSEQ multiplex PCR. V and J calls and clone size follow that table, whereas D and trimming were derived from the DNA. The profile covers 55,000 to 75,000 clones, with about 77% appearing a single time and less than 25% taken by the ten largest. The V end lost 5 bases, the J end lost 0 bases, and 15 bases lay between the germline ends. Germline V gene data show CDR1 as LNHDA and CDR2 as SQIVND (reference sequence). This CDR3 region has 16 residues.

The sequencing input was peripheral blood. The TCR sequence derives from an elderly man with active or convalescent COVID-19. The chain combines TRBV19 with TRBJ2-3, with D perhaps TRBD1 (5 bases). Here the CDR3 reads CASSYRGQPSTDTQYF. In DNA form, the CDR3 reads TGTGCCAGTAGTTATAGGGGCCAGCCTAGCACAGATACGCAGTATTTT.